These 25 T cell receptor beta chains were sequenced from one sample in a study of cytomegalovirus exposure and HLA in healthy donors. 60 Vbeta and 13 Jbeta primers were used in PCR. Measured with immunoSEQ multiplex PCR; TCRdb has only the in-frame clones, and not every one. The sample's table shows around 100,000 clones. The material sequenced was PBMCs. These receptor sequences come from a man aged 35 to 55 in good health and CMV-seropositive.

As DNA, the CDR3 is TGTGCCAGCAGCACCGACAGGCTTGAGACCCAGTACTTC. Its translation is CASSTDRLETQYF. V gene TRBV11-3 combines with J gene TRBJ2-5, with D maybe TRBD1 (6 bases). Germline V gene lookup returns CDR1 SGHNT and CDR2 YENEEA. Trimming stripped 5 bases from V and 5 bases from J, with 12 bases between. The CDR3 extends over 13 amino acids.

The gene calls are TRBV10-1 and TRBJ2-2, with a tentative D call TRBD1 (6 bases). This CDR3 region has 14 residues. CDR1 is WNHNN, CDR2 SYGVQD, per germline (reference sequence). V was cut by 8 bases and J by 6 bases, with 16 bases left in between. CDR3 protein: CASEDSRGSGELFF. Here the CDR3 DNA reads TGCGCCAGCGAGGACTCGAGGGGGTCCGGGGAGCTGTTTTTT.

The chain employs TRBV7-9 and TRBJ2-5; a weak D match, TRBD2 (6 bases). The CDR3 is 14 residues long. Looked up from germline, CDR1 is SEHNR and CDR2 is FQNEAQ (reference sequence). V lost 5 bases and J lost 4, with 14 bases in between. CDR3 DNA sequence: TGTGCCAGCAGCGCACTAGCAGGGTTAGAGACCCAGTACTTC. This codes for CASSALAGLETQYF.

This chain uses TRBV6-5 with TRBJ2-3; D gene ambiguous. CDR1 MNHEY and CDR2 SVGAGI come from the germline V gene. The CDR3 is 15 residues long. The V end was cut by 0 bases, the J end by 1 base, with 8 bases between. CDR3 bases: TGTGCCAGCAGTTACTCGTCGGCGGGCACAGATACGCAGTATTTT. Translation gives CASSYSSAGTDTQYF.

The V and J genes are TRBV4-1 and TRBJ1-6, with 7 nucleotides matching TRBD1. The germline V gene has CDR1 MGHRA and CDR2 YSYEKL. The junction had 7 bases not matched to a gene; V was cut back by 8 bases and J by 0 bases. This CDR3 is built from 16 residues. The CDR3, as DNA: TGCGCCAGCGGACCGACAGGGAGCTCCTATAATTCACCCCTCCACTTT. It is translated as CASGPTGSSYNSPLHF.

V gene TRBV28 combines with J gene TRBJ1-2, with TRBD1 identical over 8 bases. Germline V gene sequence: CDR1 MDHEN, CDR2 SYDVKM. CDR3 length: 13 amino acids. V lost 6 bases to trimming and J lost 6 bases; unmatched junction nucleotides: 6. The CDR3 loop is CASRPTGEDGYTF. The DNA of the CDR3 is TGTGCCAGCAGACCGACAGGGGAAGATGGCTACACCTTC.

The chain employs TRBV6-1 and TRBJ2-7; possibly TRBD1 for D (6 bases). Between the trimmed V and J ends, which lost 2 bases and 1 base, there was a span of 12 bases. The CDR3 contains 15 residues. Germline CDR1 is MNHNS and CDR2 is SASEGT. The CDR3 spells CASSEQGIGSYEQYF. The CDR3 region has the DNA TGTGCCAGCAGTGAACAGGGGATTGGGTCCTACGAGCAGTACTTC.

In DNA form, the CDR3 reads TGTGCCAGCAGACTCGGGACAGGGGGGGCCTACGAGCAGTACTTC. This codes for CASRLGTGGAYEQYF. The chain combines TRBV2 with TRBJ2-5; TRBD1 agrees at 11 bases. The J call is in doubt because the DNA end fits TRBJ2-7 better. There are 15 residues in the CDR3. Germline V gene lookup returns CDR1 SNHLY and CDR2 FYNNEI.

The chain uses TRBV5-4 and TRBJ2-2; 7 nucleotides agree with TRBD1. CDR3 length equals 15 residues. The germline CDR1 and CDR2 sequences are SGHNT and YYREEE (reference sequence). V was clipped by 3 bases and J by 2 bases; unmatched bases: 4. The CDR3 sequence is CASSYDRENTGELFF. Written as DNA, the CDR3 is TGTGCCAGCAGCTACGACAGGGAAAACACCGGGGAGCTGTTTTTT.

The rearrangement uses TRBV9 and TRBJ2-1; 11 bases are shared with TRBD1. CDR3 length: 19 amino acids. Trimming at V came to 4 bases and at J to 9 bases, leaving 21 bases not matched to a gene. Looked up from germline, CDR1 is SGDLS and CDR2 is YYNGEE. CDR3 sequence reads: CASSPRTGGFAGASLEQFF. The CDR3 nucleotides are TGTGCCAGCAGCCCTCGGACAGGGGGCTTCGCGGGAGCTTCGCTTGAGCAGTTCTTC.

This chain links TRBV25-1 with TRBJ2-7; 8 nucleotides align to TRBD1. CDR3 length: 18 residues. V lost 1 base and J lost 6; bases outside the gene matches: 17. Germline CDR1 is MGHDK and CDR2 is SYGVNS. CDR3 amino acids: CASSESTGQGALWGEQYF. CDR3 DNA sequence: TGTGCCAGCAGTGAATCCACCGGCCAGGGGGCCCTGTGGGGCGAGCAGTACTTC.

The chain combines TRBV7-3 with TRBJ1-2; the D gene is possibly TRBD1 (6 bases). CDR3 length equals 13 residues. The germline CDR1 and CDR2 sequences are SGHTA and FQGTGA. The V end was cut by 5 bases, the J end by 5 bases, with 12 bases between. In nucleotides, the CDR3 is TGTGCCAGCAGCCGTCAACAGGGTTATGGCTACACCTTC. Amino acid sequence: CASSRQQGYGYTF.

This chain joins TRBV27 and TRBJ2-1, with TRBD2 as a possible D gene (5 bases). The CDR3 length is 12 residues. V was pared by 6 bases and J by 6 bases, with 9 bases between. Germline loops: CDR1 MNHEY, CDR2 SMNVEV (reference sequence). The CDR3 coding sequence is TGTGCCAGCAGCCGAACTAGCAATGAGCAGTTCTTC. Translating gives CASSRTSNEQFF.

The chain recombines TRBV2 with TRBJ1-2; D possibly corresponds to TRBD1 (5 bases). Germline V gene lookup returns CDR1 SNHLY and CDR2 FYNNEI. V lost 3 bases and J 7 bases, leaving 12 bases between the germline ends. The CDR3 contains 13 residues. This CDR3 is CASSDARQPGYTF. In DNA form, the CDR3 reads TGTGCCAGCAGTGATGCCCGACAGCCTGGCTACACCTTC. Full variable domain (remainder filled in from reference TRBV2 and TRBJ1-2): EPEVTQTPSHQVTQMGQEVILRCVPISNHLYFYWYRQILGQKVEFLVSFYNNEISEKSEIFDDQFSVERPDGSNFTLKIRSTKLEDSAMYFCASSDARQPGYTFGSGTRLTVV.

Note on this clone: This sample includes further DNA sequences coding for the same CDR3. The V gene is TRBV18, the J gene TRBJ2-2; D gene uncertain. This CDR3 spans 15 amino acids. The germline V gene encodes CDR1 KGHSH and CDR2 LQKENI. The V end lost 1 base, the J end lost 0 bases, and 6 bases lay between the germline ends. The CDR3 sequence: CASSPRTANTGELFF. The CDR3 nucleotides read TGTGCCAGCTCACCACGTACAGCGAACACCGGGGAGCTGTTTTTT. Looking up the rest from reference TRBV18 and TRBJ2-2 gives the full variable domain: NAGVMQNPRHLVRRRGQEARLRCSPMKGHSHVYWYRQLPEEGLKFMVYLQKENIIDESGMPKERFSAEFPKEGPSILRIQQVVRGDSAAYFCASSPRTANTGELFFGEGSRLTVL.

The chain has TRBV4-1 and TRBJ2-1; 9 bases agree with TRBD1. Losses at the gene ends were 2 bases for V and 16 bases for J; bases not matched to a gene: 12. The CDR3 runs to 14 residues. Germline lookup yields CDR1 MGHRA and CDR2 YSYEKL. The CDR3 reads CASSQNRGRGYHFF. CDR3 DNA: TGCGCCAGCAGCCAAAACAGGGGGCGCGGGTATCATTTCTTC.

V usage is TRBV25-1 and J usage is TRBJ1-5; the D is unclear. The CDR3 is made up of 14 amino acids. V lost 3 bases and J 2 bases, leaving 8 bases between the germline ends. Per the germline V gene, CDR1 is MGHDK and CDR2 is SYGVNS. The CDR3 sequence: CASSDPGGNQPQHF. Here the CDR3 DNA reads TGTGCCAGCAGTGACCCCGGGGGCAATCAGCCCCAGCATTTT.

The chain is built from TRBV28 and TRBJ2-7; TRBD1 is a possible D gene (7 bases). Between the trimmed V and J ends, which lost 1 base and 6 bases, there was a span of 13 bases. The CDR3 has 14 residues. Germline V CDR1 and CDR2: MDHEN, SYDVKM. DNA of the CDR3: TGTGCCAGCAGTTTATCGACAGGGCGGGGCGAGCAGTACTTC. Protein sequence: CASSLSTGRGEQYF.

The chain uses TRBV29-1 and TRBJ2-2; 7 nucleotides line up with TRBD1. In germline, CDR1 is SQVTM, CDR2 ANQGSEA. This CDR3 spans 11 amino acids. V was clipped by 7 bases and J by 5 bases; unmatched bases: 1. This chain's CDR3 is CSAGGTGELFF. The CDR3 nucleotides read TGCAGCGCAGGGGGTACCGGGGAGCTGTTTTTT.

The gene calls are TRBV19 and TRBJ1-1, with D possibly being TRBD1 (6 bases). V was cut by 5 bases and J by 0 bases, with 19 bases left in between. The length of the CDR3 is 17 residues. CDR1 is LNHDA and CDR2 is SQIVND in the germline V gene (reference sequence). CDR3 region: CASSGAGHWLMNTEAFF. The DNA of the CDR3 is TGTGCCAGTAGTGGAGCGGGACACTGGTTGATGAACACTGAAGCTTTCTTT.

This chain uses TRBV29-1 with TRBJ2-7, with D possibly TRBD1 on 6 matching bases. The V and J ends lost 6 bases and 3 bases respectively, with 21 bases between them. Germline V lookup: CDR1 SQVTM, CDR2 ANQGSEA. This CDR3 region has 15 residues. CDR3 nucleotides: TGCAGCGTCCCCCAAGGGATGGGGGCGAACTACGAGCAGTACTTC. Translated, it gives CSVPQGMGANYEQYF.

The V and J genes are TRBV19 and TRBJ2-3; TRBD2 matches 10 bases. The length of the CDR3 is 16 residues. J was trimmed by 0 bases and V by 5 bases; bases with no gene match: 5. CDR1 is LNHDA and CDR2 is SQIVND in the germline V gene (reference sequence). CDR3 sequence: CASSRTSGSSTDTQYF. DNA for the CDR3: TGTGCCAGTAGTCGGACTAGCGGAAGTAGCACAGATACGCAGTATTTT.

With regard to this clone: Within the sample, other DNA sequences also encode this same CDR3. The gene calls are TRBV10-3 and TRBJ2-3; D might be TRBD1 (6 bases). The CDR3 is 15 residues long. Germline V CDR1 and CDR2: ENHRY, SYGVKD. The V end was cut by 4 bases, the J end by 0 bases, with 11 bases between. CDR3 protein: CAISGRGFSTDTQYF. The DNA of the CDR3 is TGTGCCATCAGTGGTAGGGGGTTTAGCACAGATACGCAGTATTTT.

The chain employs TRBV2 and TRBJ1-1, with 10 bases fitting TRBD1. This CDR3 comprises 14 residues. Germline V gene sequence: CDR1 SNHLY, CDR2 FYNNEI. V was clipped by 7 bases and J by 4 bases; unmatched bases: 6. CDR3 bases: TGTGCCAGCAAGGGAGACAGGGGGCCCACTGAAGCTTTCTTT. It yields the protein CASKGDRGPTEAFF.

The chain has TRBV13 and TRBJ2-2; 7 nucleotides match TRBD2. This CDR3 region has 16 residues. Trimming at V came to 3 bases and at J to 0 bases, leaving 4 bases not matched to a gene. The germline V gene encodes CDR1 PRHDT and CDR2 FYEKMQ (reference sequence). This chain's CDR3 is CASSFLGLSNTGELFF. Here the CDR3 DNA reads TGTGCCAGCAGCTTTCTGGGACTATCGAACACCGGGGAGCTGTTTTTT. Drawing the rest from reference TRBV13 and TRBJ2-2, the complete variable domain is AAGVIQSPRHLIKEKRETATLKCYPIPRHDTVYWYQQGPGQDPQFLISFYEKMQSDKGSIPDRFSAQQFSDYHSELNMSSLELGDSALYFCASSFLGLSNTGELFFGEGSRLTVL.